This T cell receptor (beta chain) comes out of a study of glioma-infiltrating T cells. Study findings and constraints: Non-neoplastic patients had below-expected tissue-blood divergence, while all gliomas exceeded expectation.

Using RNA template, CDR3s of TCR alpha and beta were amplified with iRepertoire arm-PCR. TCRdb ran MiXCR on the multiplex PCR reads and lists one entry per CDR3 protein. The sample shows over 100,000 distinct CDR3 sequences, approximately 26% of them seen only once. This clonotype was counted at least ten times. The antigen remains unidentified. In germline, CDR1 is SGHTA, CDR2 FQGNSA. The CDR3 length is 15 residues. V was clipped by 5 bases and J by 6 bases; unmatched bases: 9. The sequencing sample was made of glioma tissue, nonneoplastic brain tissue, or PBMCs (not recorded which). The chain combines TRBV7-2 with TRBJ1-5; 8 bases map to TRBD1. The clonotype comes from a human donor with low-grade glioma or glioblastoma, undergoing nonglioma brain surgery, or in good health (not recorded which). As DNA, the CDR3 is TGTGCCAGCAGCCTAAGACAGGGGTTGGGTCAGCCCCAGCATTTT. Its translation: CASSLRQGLGQPQHF.